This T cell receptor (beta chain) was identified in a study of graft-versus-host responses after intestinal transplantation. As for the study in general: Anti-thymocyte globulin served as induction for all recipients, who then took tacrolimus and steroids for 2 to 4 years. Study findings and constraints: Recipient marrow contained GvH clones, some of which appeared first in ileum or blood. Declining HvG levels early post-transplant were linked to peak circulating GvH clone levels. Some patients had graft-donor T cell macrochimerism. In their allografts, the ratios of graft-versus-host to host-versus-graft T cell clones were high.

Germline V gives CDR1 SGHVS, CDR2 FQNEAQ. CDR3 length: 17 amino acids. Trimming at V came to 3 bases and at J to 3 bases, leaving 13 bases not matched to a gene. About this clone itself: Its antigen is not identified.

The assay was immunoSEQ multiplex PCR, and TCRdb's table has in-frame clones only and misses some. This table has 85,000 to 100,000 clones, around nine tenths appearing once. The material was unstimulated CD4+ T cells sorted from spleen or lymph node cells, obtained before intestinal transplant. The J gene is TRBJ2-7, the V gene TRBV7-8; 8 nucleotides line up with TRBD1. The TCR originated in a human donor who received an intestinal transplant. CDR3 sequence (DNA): TGTGCCAGCAGCTTCTTGGCCCCGGGACAGGCTTTCTACGAGCAGTACTTC. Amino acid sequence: CASSFLAPGQAFYEQYF.